This T cell receptor (beta chain) was observed in a study of CD8+CD57+ T cells in acquired aplastic anemia. Study-wide context: Sorted CD4+ plus CD8+ cells gave DNA averaging approximately 2.9 ug.

It was genomic DNA that served as the template for profiling TCR beta VDJ and CDR3. A single record per CDR3 protein comes from TCRdb applying MiXCR to the reads. The sample has around 130,000 distinct CDR3 sequences, 45% to 60% seen once. It was patients with CD8+CD57+ cell expansion by flow cytometry who were chosen for sequencing. The cohort consisted entirely of patients having severe acquired aplastic anemia. This CDR3 has 11 amino acids. CDR1 DFQATT and CDR2 SNEGSKA come from the germline V gene (reference sequence). Between the trimmed V and J ends, which lost 7 bases and 6 bases, there was a span of 13 bases. Regarding this clonotype: Its antigen is not identified.

Study-wide findings and caveats: Patients were compared with controls for CD8+ Simpson's diversity, and no significant difference emerged. Found in both controls and patients were around 29 CD8+ CDR3 sequences.

The V gene is TRBV20-1, the J gene TRBJ2-7; tentative D call: TRBD2 (5 bases). Sequenced sample: sorted CD4+, CD8+, or CD8+CD57+ T cells (not recorded which) from PBMCs. This TCR came from a human donor with aplastic anemia. CDR3 amino acids: CSGVSRGEQYF. In DNA form, the CDR3 reads TGCAGTGGGGTGTCCCGGGGCGAGCAGTACTTC.